This T cell receptor beta chain was identified in a study of T-cell reconstitution after alpha-beta-depleted transplantation in children. Study-level findings and limits: Surviving recipient T cells and thymic progenitors underlay high day-60 TCRbeta diversity in some patients. One year after transplant, T-cell counts and diversity came mostly from newly produced T cells. Several hundred rapidly expanded clones from non-depleted graft cells reportedly supplied alpha-beta T cells about two months post-transplant.

Points on this clonotype: Its antigen is as yet unknown.

Preparation of the TCRbeta library was carried out with unique molecular identifiers. Using its own MiXCR run on the PCR reads, TCRdb lists one record per CDR3 protein. The sample includes 780,000 or so distinct CDR3 sequences, around 15% seen only once; the top ten take under 6%. V lost 7 bases, J lost 6 bases, and 10 bases stayed unmatched. The germline V gene encodes CDR1 SGHRS and CDR2 YFSETQ. The CDR3 extends over 17 amino acids. This sample comprised PBMCs, mostly from graft donor cells, obtained 360 days after TCRalphabeta/CD19-depleted stem cell transplant. J is TRBJ2-1 and V is TRBV5-1, with 16 bases identical to TRBD2. The TCR originated in a male patient under 18 who had a stem cell transplant for acute lymphoblastic leukemia, so the T cells may come from the graft donor. CDR3 sequence reads: CASFPGLAGGRGNEQFF. CDR3 nucleotides: TGCGCCAGCTTCCCGGGACTAGCGGGAGGGAGGGGCAATGAGCAGTTCTTC.